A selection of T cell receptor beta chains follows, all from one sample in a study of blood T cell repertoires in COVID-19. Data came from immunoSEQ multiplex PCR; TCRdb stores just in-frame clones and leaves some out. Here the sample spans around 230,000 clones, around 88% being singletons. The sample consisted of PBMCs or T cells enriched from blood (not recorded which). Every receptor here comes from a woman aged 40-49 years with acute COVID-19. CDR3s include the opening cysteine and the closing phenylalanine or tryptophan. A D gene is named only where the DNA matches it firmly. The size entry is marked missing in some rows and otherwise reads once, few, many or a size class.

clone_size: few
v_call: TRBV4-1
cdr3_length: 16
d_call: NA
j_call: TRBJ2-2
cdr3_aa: CASSLGLAENTGELFF
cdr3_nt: TGCGCCAGCAGCCTTGGGTTAGCGGAGAACACCGGGGAGCTGTTTTTT

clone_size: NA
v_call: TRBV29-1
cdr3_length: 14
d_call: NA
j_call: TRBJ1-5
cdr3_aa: CSVGLGASNQPQHF
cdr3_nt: TGCAGCGTTGGACTGGGGGCGAGCAATCAGCCCCAGCATTTT

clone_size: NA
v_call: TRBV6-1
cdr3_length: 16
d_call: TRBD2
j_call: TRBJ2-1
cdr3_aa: CASSESLAGAYNEQFF
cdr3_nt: TGTGCCAGCAGTGAGTCTCTGGCGGGAGCGTACAATGAGCAGTTCTTC

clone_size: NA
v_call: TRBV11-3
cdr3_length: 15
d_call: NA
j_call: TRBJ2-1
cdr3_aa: CASSNRGGGPNEQFF
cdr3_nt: TGTGCCAGCAGCAACAGGGGGGGAGGGCCCAATGAGCAGTTCTTC

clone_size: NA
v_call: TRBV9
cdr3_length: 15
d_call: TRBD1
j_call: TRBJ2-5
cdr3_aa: CASSVGTGGLETQYF
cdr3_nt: TGTGCCAGCAGCGTGGGTACAGGGGGCTTAGAGACCCAGTACTTC

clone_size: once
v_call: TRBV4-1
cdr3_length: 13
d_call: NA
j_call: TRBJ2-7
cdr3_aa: CASSPSDFYEQYF
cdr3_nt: TGCGCCAGCAGCCCTTCGGACTTCTACGAGCAGTACTTC

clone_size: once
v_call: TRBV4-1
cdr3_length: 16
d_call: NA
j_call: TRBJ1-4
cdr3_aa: CASSQQQTGNNEKLFF
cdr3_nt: TGCGCCAGCAGCCAACAACAGACAGGCAATAATGAAAAACTGTTTTTT

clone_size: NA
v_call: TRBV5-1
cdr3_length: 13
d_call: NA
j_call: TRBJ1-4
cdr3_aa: CASSLGSGEKLFF
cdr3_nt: TGCGCCAGCAGCTTGGGTTCGGGGGAAAAACTGTTTTTT

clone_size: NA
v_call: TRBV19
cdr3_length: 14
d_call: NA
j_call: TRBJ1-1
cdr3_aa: CASRRSVVDTEAFF
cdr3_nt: TGTGCCAGTAGGAGGAGTGTTGTGGACACTGAAGCTTTCTTT

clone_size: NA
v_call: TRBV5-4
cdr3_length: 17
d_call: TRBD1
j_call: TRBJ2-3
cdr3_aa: CASSLGRRGGLTDTQYF
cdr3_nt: TGTGCCAGCAGCTTGGGTCGAAGAGGGGGCCTCACAGATACGCAGTATTTT

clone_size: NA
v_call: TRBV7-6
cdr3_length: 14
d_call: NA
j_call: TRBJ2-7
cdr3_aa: CASSLGRELDEQYF
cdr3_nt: TGTGCCAGCAGCTTAGGACGGGAGTTAGACGAGCAGTACTTC

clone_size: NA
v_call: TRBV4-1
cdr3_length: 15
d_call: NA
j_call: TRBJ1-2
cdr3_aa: CASSQLLMGPYGYTF
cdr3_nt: TGCGCCAGCAGCCAACTCCTTATGGGGCCTTATGGCTACACCTTC

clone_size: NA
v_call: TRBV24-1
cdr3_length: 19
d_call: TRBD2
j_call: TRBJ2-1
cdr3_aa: CATGDGRASGRGDYNEQFF
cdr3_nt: TGTGCCACCGGGGATGGGAGGGCTAGCGGGAGAGGAGATTACAATGAGCAGTTCTTC

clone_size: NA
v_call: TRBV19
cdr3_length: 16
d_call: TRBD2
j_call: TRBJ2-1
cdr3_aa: CASSNSGTSSYNEQFF
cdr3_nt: TGTGCCAGTAGCAATTCCGGGACTAGCTCCTACAATGAGCAGTTCTTC

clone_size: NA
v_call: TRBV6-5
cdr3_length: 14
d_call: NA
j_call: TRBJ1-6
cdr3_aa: CASNPRGGGSPLHF
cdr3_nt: TGTGCCAGCAATCCCCGGGGAGGGGGTTCACCCCTCCACTTT

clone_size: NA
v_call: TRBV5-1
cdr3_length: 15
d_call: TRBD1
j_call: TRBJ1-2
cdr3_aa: CASSLGDRDHYGYTF
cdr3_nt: TGCGCCAGCAGCTTGGGGGACAGGGATCACTATGGCTACACCTTC

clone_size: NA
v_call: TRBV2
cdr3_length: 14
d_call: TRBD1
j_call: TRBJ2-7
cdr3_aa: CASTTQGEAYEQYF
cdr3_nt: TGTGCCAGCACCACACAGGGGGAGGCCTACGAGCAGTACTTC

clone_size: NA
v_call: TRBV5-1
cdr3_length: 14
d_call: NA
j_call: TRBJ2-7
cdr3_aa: CASSLTSQTYEQYF
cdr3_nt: TGCGCCAGCAGCTTGACTAGCCAGACCTACGAGCAGTACTTC

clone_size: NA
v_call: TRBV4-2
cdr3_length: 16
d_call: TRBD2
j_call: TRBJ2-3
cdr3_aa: CASSLRLAGVADTQYF
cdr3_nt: TGTGCCAGCAGCCTCCGACTAGCGGGAGTAGCGGATACGCAGTATTTT

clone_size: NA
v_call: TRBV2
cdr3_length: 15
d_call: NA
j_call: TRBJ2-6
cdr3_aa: CASSEGSAGANVLTF
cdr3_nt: TGTGCCAGCAGTGAAGGTTCAGCTGGGGCCAACGTCCTGACTTTC

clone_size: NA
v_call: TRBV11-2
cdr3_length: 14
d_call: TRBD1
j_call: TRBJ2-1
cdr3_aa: CASSRTGLNNEQFF
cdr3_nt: TGTGCCAGCAGCAGGACAGGTCTGAACAATGAGCAGTTCTTC

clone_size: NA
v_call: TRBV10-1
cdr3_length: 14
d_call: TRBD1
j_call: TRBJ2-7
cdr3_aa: CASSEARGPSEQYF
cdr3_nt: TGCGCCAGCAGTGAAGCCAGGGGGCCCTCCGAGCAGTACTTC

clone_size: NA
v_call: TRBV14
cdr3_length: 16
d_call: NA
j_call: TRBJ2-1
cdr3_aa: CASSQEVGGSGREQFF
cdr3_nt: TGTGCCAGCAGCCAAGAAGTAGGGGGTTCTGGGCGTGAGCAGTTCTTC

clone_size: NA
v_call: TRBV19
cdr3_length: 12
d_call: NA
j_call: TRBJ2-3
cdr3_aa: CASSMGAVTQYF
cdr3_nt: TGTGCCAGTAGTATGGGGGCGGTTACGCAGTATTTT

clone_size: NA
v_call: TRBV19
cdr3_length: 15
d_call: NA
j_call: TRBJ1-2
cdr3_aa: CASTSPSLTNYGYTF
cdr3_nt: TGTGCCAGTACCTCTCCCTCTCTTACAAACTATGGCTACACCTTC

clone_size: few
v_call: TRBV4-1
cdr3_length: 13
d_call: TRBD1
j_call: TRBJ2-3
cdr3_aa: CASTTTGADTQYF
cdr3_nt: TGCGCCAGCACCACTACAGGGGCAGATACGCAGTATTTT

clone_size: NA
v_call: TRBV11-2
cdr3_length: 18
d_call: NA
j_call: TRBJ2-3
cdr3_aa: CASSSAELIYLAGDTQYF
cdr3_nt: TGTGCCAGCAGCTCCGCAGAACTTATCTACCTTGCGGGGGATACGCAGTATTTT

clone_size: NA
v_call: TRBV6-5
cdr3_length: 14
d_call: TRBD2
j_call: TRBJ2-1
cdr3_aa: CASSYSGSINEQFF
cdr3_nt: TGTGCCAGCAGTTATAGCGGGAGTATCAATGAGCAGTTCTTC

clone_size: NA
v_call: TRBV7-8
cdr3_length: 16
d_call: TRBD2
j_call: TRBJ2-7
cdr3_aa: CASSLLASGKSNEQYF
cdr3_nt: TGTGCCAGCAGCTTGTTGGCTAGCGGGAAGAGTAACGAGCAGTACTTC

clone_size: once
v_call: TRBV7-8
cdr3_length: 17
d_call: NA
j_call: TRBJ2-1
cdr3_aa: CASSLARGVSSYNEQFF
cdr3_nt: TGTGCCAGCAGCTTAGCTCGTGGAGTTAGCTCCTACAATGAGCAGTTCTTC

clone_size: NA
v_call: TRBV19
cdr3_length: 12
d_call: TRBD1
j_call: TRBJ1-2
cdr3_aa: CASRTGIYGYTF
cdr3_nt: TGTGCCAGCAGGACAGGGATCTATGGCTACACCTTC

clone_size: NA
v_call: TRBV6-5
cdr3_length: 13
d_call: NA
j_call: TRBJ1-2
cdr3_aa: CASSYSGGYGYTF
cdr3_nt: TGTGCCAGCAGTTACTCAGGGGGCTATGGCTACACCTTC

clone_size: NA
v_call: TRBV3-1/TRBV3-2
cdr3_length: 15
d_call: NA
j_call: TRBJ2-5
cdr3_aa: CASSPVWGGMETQYF
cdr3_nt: TGTGCCAGCAGCCCAGTTTGGGGCGGGATGGAGACCCAGTACTTC

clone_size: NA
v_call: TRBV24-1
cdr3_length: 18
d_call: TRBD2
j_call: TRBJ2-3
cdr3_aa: CATSDLGTSGSSTDTQYF
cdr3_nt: TGTGCCACCAGTGATTTGGGGACTAGCGGGAGTAGCACAGATACGCAGTATTTT

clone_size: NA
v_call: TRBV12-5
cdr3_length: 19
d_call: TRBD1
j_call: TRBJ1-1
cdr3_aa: CASGYSPSKGAVGNGEAFF
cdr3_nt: TGTGCTAGTGGCTACTCTCCGTCCAAGGGGGCTGTGGGCAACGGTGAAGCTTTCTTT

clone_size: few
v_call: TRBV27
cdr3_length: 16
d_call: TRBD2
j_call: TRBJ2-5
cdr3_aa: CASSLLASGSKETQYF
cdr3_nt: TGTGCCAGCAGTTTATTGGCTAGCGGTAGCAAAGAGACCCAGTACTTC

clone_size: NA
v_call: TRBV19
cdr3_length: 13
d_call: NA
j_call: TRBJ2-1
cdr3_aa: CASSMAGLGEQFF
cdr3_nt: TGTGCCAGTAGTATGGCAGGGCTTGGTGAGCAGTTCTTC

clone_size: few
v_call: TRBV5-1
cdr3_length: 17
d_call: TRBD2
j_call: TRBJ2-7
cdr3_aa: CASSMGLAGGHSYEQYF
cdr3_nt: TGCGCCAGCAGCATGGGACTAGCGGGAGGACATTCCTACGAGCAGTACTTC

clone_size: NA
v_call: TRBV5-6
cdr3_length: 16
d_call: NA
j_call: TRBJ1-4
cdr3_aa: CASSPNSGGIGEKLFF
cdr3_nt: TGTGCCAGCAGCCCCAACAGCGGGGGCATAGGGGAAAAACTGTTTTTT

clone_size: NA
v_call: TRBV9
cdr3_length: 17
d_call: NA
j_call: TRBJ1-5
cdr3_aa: CASSVGPEWSSNQPQHF
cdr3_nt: TGTGCCAGCAGCGTAGGCCCGGAATGGAGTAGCAATCAGCCCCAGCATTTT

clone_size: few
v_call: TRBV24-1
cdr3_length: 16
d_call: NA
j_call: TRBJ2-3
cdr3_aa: CATSDLTGRAADTQYF
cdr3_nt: TGTGCCACCAGTGATTTGACAGGGAGGGCAGCAGATACGCAGTATTTT

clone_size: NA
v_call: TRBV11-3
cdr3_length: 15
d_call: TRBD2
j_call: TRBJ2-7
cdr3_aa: CASSTGKRGSYEQYF
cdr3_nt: TGTGCCAGCAGCACCGGGAAGCGGGGGTCCTACGAGCAGTACTTC

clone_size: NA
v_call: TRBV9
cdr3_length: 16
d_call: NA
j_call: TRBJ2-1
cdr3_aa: CASSVGVAVSYNEQFF
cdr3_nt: TGTGCCAGCAGCGTAGGGGTAGCGGTCTCCTACAATGAGCAGTTCTTC